The clone carrying this TCR beta chain was detected only a few times. The CDR3 length is 15 residues. V was shortened by 4 bases and J by 4 bases, with 12 bases between the two germline ends. CDR1 is KGHDR, CDR2 SFDVKD, per germline. It was RNA transcripts that yielded the amplified TCR beta CDR3 regions. RT-PCR in the first round (using the HTBI primer set) targeted the TCR CDR3. TCRdb used MiXCR to reprocess the multiplex PCR reads, holding one entry per CDR3 protein. The sample contains approximately 200,000 distinct CDR3 sequences, around 17% of which appear only once. This specimen belongs to a study of T cells in Graves' hyperthyroidism and ophthalmopathy.

The chain joins TRBV24-1 to TRBJ2-2; a possible D gene is TRBD1 (6 bases). The sequenced sample consisted of blood. The source is a man aged 40-49 years with Graves' hyperthyroidism. The CDR3: CATSDRRGFTGELFF. CDR3 DNA: TGTGCCACCAGTGACCGCAGGGGCTTCACCGGGGAGCTGTTTTTT.